This entry features one T cell receptor (beta chain) sequence. As it was prepared, the TCRbeta library received unique molecular identifiers. TCRdb re-derived calls from the PCR reads in MiXCR, one entry per CDR3 protein. The sample lists roughly 610,000 distinct CDR3 sequences, 10% to 13% occurring once. The data are from a study of T-cell reconstitution after alpha-beta-depleted transplantation in children. Deletions cut 7 bases from V and 2 bases from J, with 22 bases between. CDR1 SQVTM and CDR2 ANQGSEA come from the germline V gene. The CDR3 covers 16 residues. The receptor was isolated from a human donor who donated a stem cell graft to a child with acute myeloid leukemia. Specimen: PBMCs from the stem cell graft donor, collected from the stem cell graft. The chain recombines TRBV29-1 with TRBJ2-3; tentatively, D is TRBD1 (6 bases). CDR3 DNA sequence: TGCAGCGCTACCCCCTACAGGGCTGGGGACACAGATACGCAGTATTTT. Residues: CSATPYRAGDTDTQYF.